The clone carrying this T cell receptor beta chain was counted a few times. Its antigen is still unknown. The record originates from a study of a mutant IDH1 vaccine in newly diagnosed glioma. Background on the study: Vaccine administration was initiated 4-6 weeks following radiotherapy alone, or with temozolomide cycles. Prior therapy was radiotherapy, temozolomide, or both; most received both.

Sequenced by immunoSEQ multiplex PCR; TCRdb stores in-frame clones only, minus some. This table has around 55,000 clones, 75% to 85% appearing once. The time point is: week 23, last vaccination. Mutant IDH1 20-mer peptide, at 300 ug, made up each vaccine dose, with topical imiquimod. The V and J ends lost 4 bases and 3 bases respectively, with 14 bases between them. This CDR3 has 14 amino acids. Germline V gene data show CDR1 as SGHTS and CDR2 as YDEGEE. The V gene is TRBV5-8, the J gene TRBJ2-7; D is possibly TRBD1 (5 bases). The input for sequencing was PBMCs, taken from a glioma patient whose treatment included an IDH1 peptide vaccine. This TCR was recovered from a man aged 40-50 years with glioma. Here the CDR3 DNA reads TGTGCCAGCAGCACAGGACAAGGGCACTACGAGCAGTACTTC. It is translated as CASSTGQGHYEQYF.